The 31 T cell receptor beta chains in this list originate from one sample, sequenced in a study of regulatory T cells in long-lasting Graves disease listed by TCRdb under 2021. Receptor amplification or capture employed multiplex PCR. The sample was run on an Illumina HiSeq 4000. CDR3 regions were amplified by Arm-PCR with iRepertoire HTBI primers to construct TCR beta libraries. The public sequencing data were trimmed at Q25 with fastp and processed into clonotypes with MiXCR by TCRdb, which kept only in-frame beta chains. When rows share a CDR3 protein, they turn into one entry using the most common DNA and genes. This sample lists about 440,000 distinct CDR3 sequences; about 15% were detected once. The ten top clones hold about 10% of the sample. Read against the paper, the sample's time point label means: newly diagnosed GD, antithyroid drugs for less than 3 months. For both TCR sequencing and RNA sequencing, RNA was extracted from PBMCs in TRIzol.

This sample was shared with a second study, whose subject was T cells in Graves' hyperthyroidism and ophthalmopathy.

The source material was peripheral blood mononuclear cells (PBMCs), sampled at new diagnosis, from a patient treated with antithyroid drugs. The receptors originated from a woman in her twenties or thirties with Graves disease. Donor details come from another sample of the same person, matched by shared clones.

The sample holds many counts of this clonotype. The chain couples TRBV28 to TRBJ2-3; TRBD2 matches 10 bases. J was trimmed by 1 base and V by 4 bases; bases with no gene match: 2. The germline V gene has CDR1 MDHEN and CDR2 SYDVKM. The CDR3 consists of 15 residues. CDR3 DNA sequence: TGTGCCAGCAGTTACGGGACTAGCGGCACAGATACGCAGTATTTT. Residues: CASSYGTSGTDTQYF.

V usage is TRBV12-3 or TRBV12-4 and J usage is TRBJ2-2; D call uncertain. Trimming shortened V by 8 bases and J by 1 base, and 11 bases separated the two germline ends. The CDR3 consists of 14 residues. DNA for the CDR3: TGTGCCAGCGGCCTGGGCTTGAACACCGGGGAGCTGTTTTTT. Its protein is CASGLGLNTGELFF.

This rearrangement joins TRBV4-3 to TRBJ1-4; a possible D gene is TRBD1 (5 bases). The CDR3 runs 16 residues. From germline, CDR1 is LGHNA and CDR2 YSLEER. V lost 4 bases and J lost 3, with 15 bases in between. The CDR3 loop reads CASSPNGGDPNEKLFF. Written as DNA, the CDR3 is TGCGCCAGCAGCCCGAATGGGGGAGACCCTAATGAAAAACTGTTTTTT.

This clonotype was observed a few times. The V call is TRBV6-2 or TRBV6-3, the J call TRBJ2-2, with 9 bases lining up with TRBD2. The length of the CDR3 is 20 residues. V dropped 2 bases and J dropped 2; count of bases not matched to a gene: 15. Per germline, CDR1 MNHEY and CDR2 SVGEGT. CDR3 in DNA: TGTGCCAGCAGTTACCGGACACTACGGCTAGCGGGAAGAAACACCGGGGAGCTGTTTTTT. It is translated as CASSYRTLRLAGRNTGELFF.

Note on this clonotype: A much more abundant neighbour one base away suggests this may be a read error. The genes are TRBV5-1 and TRBJ2-1, with D perhaps matching TRBD1 or TRBD2 (5 bases each). This CDR3 is built from 16 residues. Germline V CDR1 and CDR2: SGHRS, YFSETQ. The V end lost 7 bases, the J end lost 6 bases, and 23 bases lay between the germline ends. The CDR3 nucleotides read TGCGCCAGCGCGAGAATCCAGGGTGGGGGATTCAATGAGCAGTTCTTC. Translated: CASARIQGGGFNEQFF.

With regard to this clonotype: Relative to the germline gene, one junction end is altered; a read error may explain this. The rearrangement links TRBV20-1 to TRBJ2-4, with D hard to call. Germline CDR1 is DFQATT and CDR2 is SNEGSKA (reference sequence). The length of the CDR3 is 13 residues. The CDR3 DNA is TGCAGTGCTAGAGATCTCGGCCAAGGCCCATGGCCCTTC. The encoded protein is CSARDLGQGPWPF.

This clonotype appeared many times. The genes are TRBV5-1 and TRBJ2-5, with D possibly TRBD2 on 6 matching bases. Between the trimmed V and J ends, which lost 4 bases and 3 bases, there was a span of 13 bases. Germline V CDR1 and CDR2: SGHRS, YFSETQ. There are 14 residues in the CDR3. In DNA form, the CDR3 reads TGCGCCAGCAGCGATCCGGGACTGGAAGAGACCCAGTACTTC. Its translation is CASSDPGLEETQYF. The variable domain in full, completed from reference TRBV5-1 and TRBJ2-5, reads KAGVTQTPRYLIKTRGQQVTLSCSPISGHRSVSWYQQTPGQGLQFLFEYFSETQRNKGNFPGRFSGRQFSNSRSEMNVSTLELGDSALYLCASSDPGLEETQYFGPGTRLLVL.

This clonotype was seen many times. The rearrangement links TRBV15 to TRBJ2-5; no firm D call. V gave up 0 bases and J gave up 0 bases, with 8 bases separating them. CDR1 is LNHNV and CDR2 is YYDKDF in the germline V gene (reference sequence). The CDR3 is 15 amino acids. CDR3 sequence: CATSRDLQYQETQYF. As DNA, the CDR3 is TGTGCCACCAGCAGAGATCTCCAGTACCAAGAGACCCAGTACTTC.

This clonotype was detected a few times. The gene calls are TRBV4-2 and TRBJ2-7; D gene ambiguous. The CDR3 consists of 15 residues. V was clipped by 0 bases and J by 5 bases, with 14 bases between them. Looked up from germline, CDR1 is LGHNA and CDR2 is YNFKEQ. The CDR3: CASSQELSGLHEQYF. For the CDR3, the DNA is TGTGCCAGCAGCCAAGAATTGTCAGGTTTACACGAGCAGTACTTC.

This clonotype appeared a few times. The J gene is TRBJ2-3, the V gene TRBV3-1; D possibly matches TRBD1 or TRBD2 (5 bases each). The length of the CDR3 is 14 residues. V lost 5 bases, J lost 5 bases, and 14 bases lay in between. Germline CDR1 and CDR2: LGHDT and YNNKEL (reference sequence). In nucleotides, the CDR3 is TGTGCCAGCAGCTTATCCGGGGCCGAAGATACGCAGTATTTT. It is translated as CASSLSGAEDTQYF.

This clonotype turned up a few times. The chain is built from TRBV6-2 or TRBV6-3 and TRBJ1-2; D ambiguous. The CDR3 extends over 14 amino acids. Trimming removed 5 bases from V and 4 bases from J, with 14 bases in between. Germline CDR1 and CDR2: MNHEY and SVGEGT. Here the CDR3 DNA reads TGTGCCAGCAGTGAAGGGCAGACTTTCTATGGCTACACCTTC. Translated, it gives CASSEGQTFYGYTF.

The table lists this clonotype with many counts. The chain carries TRBV5-1 and TRBJ1-3; D is perhaps TRBD1 (5 bases). This CDR3 has 14 amino acids. From germline, CDR1 is SGHRS and CDR2 YFSETQ. V lost 4 bases to trimming and J lost 3 bases, with 11 bases between them. CDR3: CASSPGTDGNTIYF. CDR3 sequence (DNA): TGCGCCAGCAGCCCCGGGACGGATGGAAACACCATATATTTT.

The V gene is TRBV29-1, the J gene TRBJ2-1; possibly TRBD2 for D (6 bases). Germline CDR1 and CDR2: SQVTM and ANQGSEA. CDR3 length: 15 residues. CDR3 sequence reads: CTALSGPINGNEQFF. In DNA, the CDR3 is TGCACCGCACTTAGCGGACCCATTAACGGCAATGAGCAGTTCTTC.

The chain combines TRBV20-1 with TRBJ2-5; 12 nucleotides match TRBD2. The CDR3 runs to 22 residues. V dropped 2 bases and J dropped 3; count of bases not matched to a gene: 25. Germline-derived CDR1 and CDR2 are DFQATT and SNEGSKA (reference sequence). The CDR3 DNA is TGCAGTGCTAGACTGATAAAACCTCGCGGTCTACAACTAGCGGGAGGTGAAGAGACCCAGTACTTC. Translating gives CSARLIKPRGLQLAGGEETQYF.

This clonotype was counted ten times or more. The V gene is TRBV5-1, the J gene TRBJ2-5, with a possible D match to TRBD1 (5 bases). Per germline, CDR1 SGHRS and CDR2 YFSETQ. This CDR3 is 16 amino acids long. V lost 0 bases and J 5 bases, leaving 17 bases between the germline ends. In DNA, the CDR3 is TGCGCCAGCAGCTTGGGGGTAGCACCGGACACGGAGACCCAGTACTTC. It codes for CASSLGVAPDTETQYF.

The table lists this clonotype with many counts. The chain is built from TRBV27 and TRBJ2-2; D remains unclear. The V gene lost 3 bases and the J gene lost 3 bases, with 11 bases spanning the gap. CDR3 length: 15 residues. The germline CDR1 and CDR2 sequences are MNHEY and SMNVEV (reference sequence). The CDR3 region has the DNA TGTGCCAGCAGTTTTACCCCACGGTACACCGGGGAGCTGTTTTTT. Its protein product is CASSFTPRYTGELFF.

The chain couples TRBV3-1 to TRBJ1-3; the D gene is possibly TRBD1 (5 bases). The V gene lost 6 bases and the J gene lost 0 bases, with 9 bases spanning the gap. Germline loops: CDR1 LGHDT, CDR2 YNNKEL (reference sequence). This CDR3 is built from 14 residues. This CDR3 is CASSLGHSGNTIYF. CDR3 nucleotides: TGTGCCAGCAGTCTCGGACACTCTGGAAACACCATATATTTT.

This clonotype was seen many times. J is TRBJ1-2 and V is TRBV27, with TRBD1 matching 7 bases. The CDR3 consists of 14 residues. Germline trimming cut 11 bases from V and 7 bases from J; bases unmatched to any gene: 16. The germline gives CDR1 MNHEY, CDR2 SMNVEV (reference sequence). In DNA, the CDR3 is TGTGCCGAAGGACAGGATTTTAGTAACGGTGGCTACACCTTC. Amino acids: CAEGQDFSNGGYTF.

The rearrangement links TRBV19 to TRBJ1-5; D is undetermined. The V end lost 2 bases, the J end lost 3 bases, and 14 bases lay between the germline ends. Germline lookup yields CDR1 LNHDA and CDR2 SQIVND (reference sequence). The CDR3 spans 16 residues. CDR3 in amino acids: CASSIPAVEINQPQHF. The CDR3 DNA follows: TGTGCCAGTAGTATACCCGCTGTGGAGATCAATCAGCCCCAGCATTTT.

The chain joins TRBV10-3 to TRBJ2-5, with D possibly TRBD1 on 8 matching bases. V was clipped by 5 bases and J by 3 bases, with 13 bases between them. The germline V gene encodes CDR1 ENHRY and CDR2 SYGVKD. This CDR3 has 14 amino acids. DNA for the CDR3: TGTGCCATCAGTCGACAGGGGAGGGAAGAGACCCAGTACTTC. Residues: CAISRQGREETQYF.

This clonotype was detected only a few times. At one end, the junction sequence differs from germline, possibly due to a read error. The chain joins TRBV7-9 to TRBJ2-1; TRBD2 matches 8 bases. The germline CDR1 and CDR2 sequences are SEHNR and FQNEAQ (reference sequence). The CDR3 totals 17 residues. CDR3 in DNA: TGTGCCAGCAGCTTAACGGTTAGGACTAGCTCCCACAATGAGCAGTTCTTC. Translating gives CASSLTVRTSSHNEQFF. Looking up the rest from reference TRBV7-9 and TRBJ2-1 gives the full variable domain: DTGVSQNPRHKITKRGQNVTFRCDPISEHNRLYWYRQTLGQGPEFLTYFQNEAQLEKSRLLSDRFSAERPKGSFSTLEIQRTEQGDSAMYLCASSLTVRTSSHNEQFFGPGTRLTVL.

This clonotype showed up just a few times. The chain links TRBV19 to TRBJ2-6; 8 bases map to TRBD2. This CDR3 comprises 18 residues. V dropped 7 bases and J dropped 2; count of bases not matched to a gene: 13. Germline CDR1 is LNHDA and CDR2 is SQIVND (reference sequence). CDR3 in DNA: TGTGCCAGTACCCCTAACTGGGTAGCGGGACCTGGGGCCAACGTCCTGACTTTC. Its protein is CASTPNWVAGPGANVLTF.

This clonotype was recorded at least ten times. The chain combines TRBV20-1 with TRBJ2-1; TRBD2 aligns across 11 bases. The CDR3 runs 16 residues. The ends lost 2 bases at V and 5 bases at J; junction bases unmatched: 8. Germline assignment: CDR1 DFQATT and CDR2 SNEGSKA (reference sequence). CDR3: CSARLVGLAGNNEQFF. Here the CDR3 DNA reads TGCAGTGCTAGATTGGTAGGACTAGCGGGCAACAATGAGCAGTTCTTC.

The sample holds many counts of this clonotype. This chain uses TRBV15 with TRBJ1-5; TRBD1 is a possible D gene (5 bases). The germline V gene has CDR1 LNHNV and CDR2 YYDKDF (reference sequence). The CDR3 spans 15 residues. V lost 8 bases to trimming and J lost 3 bases, with 17 bases between them. This CDR3 reads CATGRPGFFNQPQHF. In DNA form, the CDR3 reads TGTGCCACCGGGCGGCCAGGGTTCTTCAATCAGCCCCAGCATTTT.

V usage is TRBV28 and J usage is TRBJ1-5; the match to TRBD1 covers 8 bases. CDR3 length: 14 residues. The trim removed 8 bases at V and 6 bases at J, leaving 9 bases unmatched. Looked up from germline, CDR1 is MDHEN and CDR2 is SYDVKM. The CDR3 DNA sequence: TGTGCCAGCGGGACAGGTTACCAGCTTCAGCCCCAGCATTTT. Its translation is CASGTGYQLQPQHF.

The chain joins TRBV6-4 to TRBJ2-1, with no clear D. V was clipped by 5 bases and J by 0 bases, with 11 bases between them. Germline CDR1 reads MRHNA; CDR2 reads SNTAGT. The CDR3 totals 15 residues. CDR3 sequence reads: CASSRMWGSYNEQFF. The CDR3 nucleotides read TGTGCCAGCAGTCGTATGTGGGGCTCCTACAATGAGCAGTTCTTC.

This clonotype came up many times. The V gene is TRBV12-3 or TRBV12-4, the J gene TRBJ2-5, with 9 bases identical to TRBD1. Trimming at V came to 3 bases and at J to 3 bases, leaving 5 bases not matched to a gene. The CDR3 extends over 15 amino acids. CDR3 protein: CASSFGTGPKETQYF. In DNA form, the CDR3 reads TGTGCCAGCAGTTTCGGGACAGGGCCGAAAGAGACCCAGTACTTC.

This chain connects TRBV5-1 to TRBJ2-6; no definite D call. CDR3 length equals 15 residues. CDR1 and CDR2 (germline): SGHRS, YFSETQ. Between the trimmed V and J ends, which lost 7 bases and 0 bases, there was a span of 11 bases. Here the CDR3 DNA reads TGCGCCAGCCGCGTTCCGGGCTCTGGGGCCAACGTCCTGACTTTC. It encodes CASRVPGSGANVLTF.

This clonotype turned up a few times. The V gene is TRBV12-5, the J gene TRBJ2-1; D gene unclear. There are 13 residues in the CDR3. Trimming pared 1 base from V and 6 bases from J, leaving 7 bases between. The germline CDR1 and CDR2 sequences are LGHNT and FRNRAP. Written as DNA, the CDR3 is TGTGCTAGTGGTTTGGATAGGTCCAATGAGCAGTTCTTC. It yields the protein CASGLDRSNEQFF.

This clonotype has a single count. The rearrangement joins TRBV9 to TRBJ2-5; 10 bases match TRBD2. The CDR3 totals 18 residues. Germline CDR1 reads SGDLS; CDR2 reads YYNGEE. Trimming took 4 bases from V and 5 from J; bases not matched to a gene: 17. CDR3 residues: CASSPDGLAGVAGETQYF. The CDR3 DNA reads as TGTGCCAGCAGCCCCGATGGGCTAGCGGGAGTGGCGGGGGAGACCCAGTACTTC.

The rearrangement links TRBV15 to TRBJ2-1; 13 nucleotides line up with TRBD2. This CDR3 contains 17 residues. CDR1 and CDR2 (germline): LNHNV, YYDKDF (reference sequence). The V and J ends lost 1 base and 4 bases, in that order; junction bases with no gene match: 4. As DNA, the CDR3 is TGTGCCACCAGCAGAGCTCCGGGACTAGCGGGGTACAATGAGCAGTTCTTC. Translating it yields CATSRAPGLAGYNEQFF.